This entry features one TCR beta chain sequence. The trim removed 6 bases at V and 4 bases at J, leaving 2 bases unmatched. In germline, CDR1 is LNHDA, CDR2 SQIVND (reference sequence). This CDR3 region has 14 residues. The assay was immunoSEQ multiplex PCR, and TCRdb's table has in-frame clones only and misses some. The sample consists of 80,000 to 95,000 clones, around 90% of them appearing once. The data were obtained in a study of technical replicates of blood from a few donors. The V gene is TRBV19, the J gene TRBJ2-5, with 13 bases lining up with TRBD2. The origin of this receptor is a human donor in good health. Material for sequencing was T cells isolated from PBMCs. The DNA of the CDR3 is TGTGCCAGTAGGCGGACTAGCGGGAGAGAGACCCAGTACTTC. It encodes CASRRTSGRETQYF.